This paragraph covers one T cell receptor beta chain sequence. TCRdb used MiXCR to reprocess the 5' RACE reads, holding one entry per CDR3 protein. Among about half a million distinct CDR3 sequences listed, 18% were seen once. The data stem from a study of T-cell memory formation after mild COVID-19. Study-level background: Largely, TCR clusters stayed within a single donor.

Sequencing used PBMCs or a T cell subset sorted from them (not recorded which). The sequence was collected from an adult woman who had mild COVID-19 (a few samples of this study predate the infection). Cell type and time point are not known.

CDR3 sequence: CASRGQDHNEQFF. The CDR3 nucleotides are TGTGCCAGCAGAGGACAAGATCACAATGAGCAGTTCTTC. The chain employs TRBV13 and TRBJ2-1; TRBD1 might be the D (5 bases). CDR1 and CDR2 from the germline V gene are PRHDT and FYEKMQ (reference sequence). The CDR3 is 13 residues long. V was clipped by 6 bases and J by 5 bases, with 11 bases between them.